The T cell receptor beta chain described here comes from a study of STAT3 mutations in large granular lymphocyte leukemia. Study findings and constraints: Every T-cell large granular lymphocyte leukemia patient had at least one immunodominant TCR beta clonotype.

A remark on this clone: Its antigen is unknown.

The method was immunoSEQ multiplex PCR; TCRdb's version includes in-frame clones alone and lacks a portion of them. The table has fewer than 6,000 clones, about 50% seen once; the top ten hold 50% to 65%. V dropped 5 bases and J dropped 3 bases, with 16 bases sitting between them. CDR1 and CDR2 (germline): GTSNPN, SVGIG (reference sequence). This CDR3 has 14 amino acids. The clonotype comes from a woman in her seventies with T-cell large granular lymphocyte leukemia. Some clones in this sample may be carry-over from other donors' samples. This chain links TRBV30 with TRBJ1-1; D is undetermined. Sequencing was done on a sample of peripheral blood mononuclear cells. In DNA, the CDR3 is TGTGCCTGGGCTCAAATACGGCGCGACACTGAAGCTTTCTTT. Its translation: CAWAQIRRDTEAFF.